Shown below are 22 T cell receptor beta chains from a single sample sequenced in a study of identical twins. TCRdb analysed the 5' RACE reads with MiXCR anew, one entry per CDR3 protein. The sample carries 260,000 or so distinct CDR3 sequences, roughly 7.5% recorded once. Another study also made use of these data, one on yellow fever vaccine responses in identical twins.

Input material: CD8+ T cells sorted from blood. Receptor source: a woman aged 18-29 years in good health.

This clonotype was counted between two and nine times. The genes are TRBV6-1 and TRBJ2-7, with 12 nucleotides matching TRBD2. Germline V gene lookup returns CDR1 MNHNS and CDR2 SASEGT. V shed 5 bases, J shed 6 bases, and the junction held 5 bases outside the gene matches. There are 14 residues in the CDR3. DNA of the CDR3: TGTGCCAGCAGTCCTAGCGGGAGGGGATCCGAGCAGTACTTC. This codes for CASSPSGRGSEQYF.

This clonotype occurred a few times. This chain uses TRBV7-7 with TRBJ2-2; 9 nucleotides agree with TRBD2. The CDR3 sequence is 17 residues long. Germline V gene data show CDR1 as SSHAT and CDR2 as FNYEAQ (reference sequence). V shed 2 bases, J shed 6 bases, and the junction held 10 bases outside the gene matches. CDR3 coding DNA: TGTGCCAGCAGCTTAAAAGTGGCGGGAGGGCCGGCCGGGGAGCTGTTTTTT. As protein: CASSLKVAGGPAGELFF.

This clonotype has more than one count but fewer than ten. CDR3 in amino acids: CASSPGQGVNIQYF. Written as DNA, the CDR3 is TGCGCCAGCAGCCCGGGACAGGGAGTAAACATTCAGTACTTC. The chain joins TRBV4-1 to TRBJ2-4; 9 nucleotides agree with TRBD1. With 4 bases clipped from V and 6 bases from J, the junction kept 4 bases outside the gene matches. The CDR3 extends over 14 amino acids. The germline gives CDR1 MGHRA, CDR2 YSYEKL.

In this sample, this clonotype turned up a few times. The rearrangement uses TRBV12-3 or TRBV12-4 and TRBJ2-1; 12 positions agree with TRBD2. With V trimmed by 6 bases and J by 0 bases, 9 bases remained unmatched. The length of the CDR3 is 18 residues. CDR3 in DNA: TGTGCCAGCAGCCCCGGACTAGCGGGACTAAGCTCCTACAATGAGCAGTTCTTC. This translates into CASSPGLAGLSSYNEQFF.

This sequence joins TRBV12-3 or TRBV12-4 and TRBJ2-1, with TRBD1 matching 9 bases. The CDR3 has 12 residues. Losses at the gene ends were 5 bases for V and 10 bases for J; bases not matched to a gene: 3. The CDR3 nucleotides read TGTGCCAGCAGTCCCGACAGGGGGGAGCAGTTCTTC. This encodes CASSPDRGEQFF.

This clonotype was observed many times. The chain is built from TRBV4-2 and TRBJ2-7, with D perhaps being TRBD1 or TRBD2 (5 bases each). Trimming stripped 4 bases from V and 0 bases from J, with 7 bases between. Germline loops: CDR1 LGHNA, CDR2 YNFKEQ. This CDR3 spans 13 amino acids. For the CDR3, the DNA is TGTGCCAGCAGCCCGGGGCCCTCCTACGAGCAGTACGTC. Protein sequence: CASSPGPSYEQYV.

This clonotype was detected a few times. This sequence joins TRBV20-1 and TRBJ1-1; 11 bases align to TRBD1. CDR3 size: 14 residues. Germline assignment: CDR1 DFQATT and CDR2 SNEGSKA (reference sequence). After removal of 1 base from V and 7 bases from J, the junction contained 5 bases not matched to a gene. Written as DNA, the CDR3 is TGCAGTGCTAGAGTGGACAGGGGGCCGTTTGAAGCTTTCTTT. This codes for CSARVDRGPFEAFF.

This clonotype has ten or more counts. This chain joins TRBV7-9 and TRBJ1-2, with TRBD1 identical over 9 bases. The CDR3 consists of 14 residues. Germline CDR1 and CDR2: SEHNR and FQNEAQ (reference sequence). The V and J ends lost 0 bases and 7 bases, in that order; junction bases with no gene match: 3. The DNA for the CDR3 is TGTGCCAGCAGCTTAGCCGGGACAGGGTTTGGCTACACCTTC. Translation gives CASSLAGTGFGYTF.

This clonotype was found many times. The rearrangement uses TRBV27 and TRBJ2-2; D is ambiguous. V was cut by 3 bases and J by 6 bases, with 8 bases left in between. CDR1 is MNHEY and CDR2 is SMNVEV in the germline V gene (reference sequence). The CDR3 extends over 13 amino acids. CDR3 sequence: CASSLFVPGELFF. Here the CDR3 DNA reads TGTGCCAGCAGTTTGTTCGTTCCCGGGGAGCTGTTTTTT.

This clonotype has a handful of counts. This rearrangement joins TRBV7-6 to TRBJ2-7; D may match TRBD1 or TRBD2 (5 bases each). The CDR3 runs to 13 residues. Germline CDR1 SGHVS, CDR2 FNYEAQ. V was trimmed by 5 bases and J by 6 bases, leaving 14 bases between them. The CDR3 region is CASSATGPGEQYF. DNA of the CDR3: TGTGCCAGCAGCGCCACGGGGCCCGGCGAGCAGTACTTC.

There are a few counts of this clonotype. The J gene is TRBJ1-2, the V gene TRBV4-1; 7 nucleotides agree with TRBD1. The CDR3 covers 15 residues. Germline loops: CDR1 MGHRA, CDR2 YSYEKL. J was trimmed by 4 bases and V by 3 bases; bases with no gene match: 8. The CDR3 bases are TGCGCCAGCAGCCAGGACCCCGGGACAGTCTATGGCTACACCTTC. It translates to CASSQDPGTVYGYTF.

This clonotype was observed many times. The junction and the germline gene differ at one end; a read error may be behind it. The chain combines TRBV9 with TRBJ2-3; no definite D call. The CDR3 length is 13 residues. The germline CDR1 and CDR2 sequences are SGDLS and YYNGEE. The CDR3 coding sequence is TGTTCCAGCAGCGCCTTCTTCACAGATACGCAGTATTTT. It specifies CSSSAFFTDTQYF.

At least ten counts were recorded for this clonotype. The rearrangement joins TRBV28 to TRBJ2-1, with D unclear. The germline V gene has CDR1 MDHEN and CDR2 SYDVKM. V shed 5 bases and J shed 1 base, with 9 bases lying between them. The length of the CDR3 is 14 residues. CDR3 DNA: TGTGCCAGCAGTGTCGACGAGTCCTACAATGAGCAGTTCTTC. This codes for CASSVDESYNEQFF.

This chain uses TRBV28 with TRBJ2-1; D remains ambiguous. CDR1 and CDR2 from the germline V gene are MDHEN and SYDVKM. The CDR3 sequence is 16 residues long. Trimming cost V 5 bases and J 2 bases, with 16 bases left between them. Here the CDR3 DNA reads TGTGCCAGCAGTCTTGTCCTACCCAACACCTACAATGAGCAGTTCTTC. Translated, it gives CASSLVLPNTYNEQFF.

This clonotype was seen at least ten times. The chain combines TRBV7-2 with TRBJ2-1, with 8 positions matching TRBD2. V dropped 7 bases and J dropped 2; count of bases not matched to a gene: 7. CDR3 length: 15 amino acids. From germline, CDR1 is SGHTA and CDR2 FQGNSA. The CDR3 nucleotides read TGTGCCAGCATCCTTAGCGGGGCAACCTACAATGAGCAGTTCTTC. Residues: CASILSGATYNEQFF. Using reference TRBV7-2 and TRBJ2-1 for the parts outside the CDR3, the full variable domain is GAGVSQSPSNKVTEKGKDVELRCDPISGHTALYWYRQSLGQGLEFLIYFQGNSAPDKSGLPSDRFSAERTGGSVSTLTIQRTQQEDSAVYLCASILSGATYNEQFFGPGTRLTVL.

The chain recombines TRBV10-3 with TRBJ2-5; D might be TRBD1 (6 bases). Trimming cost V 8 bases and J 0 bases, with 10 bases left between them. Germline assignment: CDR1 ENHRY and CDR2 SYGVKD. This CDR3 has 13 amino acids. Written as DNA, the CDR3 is TGTGCCATCTGGCCAGGGGACCAAGAGACCCAGTACTTC. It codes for CAIWPGDQETQYF.

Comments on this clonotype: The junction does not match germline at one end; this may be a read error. CDR3: CASSLAGTYYEQYF. CDR3 DNA sequence: TGTGCCAGCAGCCTAGCGGGGACCTACTACGAGCAGTACTTC. This chain joins TRBV7-8 and TRBJ2-7, with 9 bases aligning to TRBD2. The length of the CDR3 is 14 residues. Germline-derived CDR1 and CDR2 are SGHVS and FQNEAQ.

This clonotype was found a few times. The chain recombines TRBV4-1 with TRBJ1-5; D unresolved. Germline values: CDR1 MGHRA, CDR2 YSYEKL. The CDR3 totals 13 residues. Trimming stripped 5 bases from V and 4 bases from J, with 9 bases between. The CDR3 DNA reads TGCGCCAGCAGCTCCAACTTGAATCAGCCCCAGCATTTT. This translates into CASSSNLNQPQHF.

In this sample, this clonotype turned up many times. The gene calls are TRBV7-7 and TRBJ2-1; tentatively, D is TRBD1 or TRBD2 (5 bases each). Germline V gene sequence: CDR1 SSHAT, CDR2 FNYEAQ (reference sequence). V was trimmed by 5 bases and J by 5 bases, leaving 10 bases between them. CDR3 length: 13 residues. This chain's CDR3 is CASSPRGDNEQFF. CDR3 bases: TGTGCCAGCAGCCCTAGAGGGGACAATGAGCAGTTCTTC.

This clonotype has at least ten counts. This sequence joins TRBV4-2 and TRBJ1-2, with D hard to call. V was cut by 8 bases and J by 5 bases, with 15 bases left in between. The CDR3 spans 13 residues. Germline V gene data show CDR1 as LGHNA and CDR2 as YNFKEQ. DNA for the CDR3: TGTGCCAGCTTAAGTCCCGCGGGGTATGGCTACACCTTC. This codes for CASLSPAGYGYTF.

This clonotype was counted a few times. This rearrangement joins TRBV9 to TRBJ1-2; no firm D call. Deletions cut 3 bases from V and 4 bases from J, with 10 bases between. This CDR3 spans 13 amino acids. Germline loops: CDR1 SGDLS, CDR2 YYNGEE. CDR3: CASSGKEGYGYTF. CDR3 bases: TGTGCCAGCAGCGGAAAAGAGGGCTATGGCTACACCTTC.

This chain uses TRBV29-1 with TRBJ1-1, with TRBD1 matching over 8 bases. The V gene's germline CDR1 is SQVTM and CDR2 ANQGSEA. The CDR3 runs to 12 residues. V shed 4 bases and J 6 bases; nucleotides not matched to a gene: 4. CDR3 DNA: TGCAGCGTTGGGGGCAGGGGGCCTGAAGCTTTCTTT. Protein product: CSVGGRGPEAFF.